Listed below are T cell receptor beta chains from one sample, sequenced in a study of identical twins. TCRdb independently ran MiXCR on the 5' RACE reads; one entry per CDR3 protein. Here the sample spans 500,000 to 700,000 distinct CDR3 sequences, under 8.5% being singletons. These same data were also listed under a study on yellow fever vaccine responses in identical twins.

Material for sequencing was PBMCs. These TCRs come from a young woman in good health. The CDR3 runs from the conserved cysteine through the conserved F or W. Fields, in order: V gene, D gene, clone size, J gene, CDR3 DNA, CDR3 protein. D genes are given only for firm matches. Size tells how often a clone was seen (once, few, many) or the class of an expanded clone, and some rows leave it out.

TRBV4-1	TRBD1	many	TRBJ2-1	TGCGCCAGCAGCCTCGACAGGGGGCAGTACAATGAGCAGTTCTTC	CASSLDRGQYNEQFF
TRBV5-1	.	.	TRBJ2-1	TGTGCCAGCAGCGTACGGGACTACAATGAGCAGTTCTTC	CASSVRDYNEQFF
TRBV20-1	.	few	TRBJ1-3	TGCAGTGCCGGGCCTGGAAACACCATATATTTT	CSAGPGNTIYF
TRBV28	.	.	TRBJ2-1	TGTGCCAGCAGTCCTGCTACTGGCTATGAGCAGTTCTTC	CASSPATGYEQFF
TRBV28	.	.	TRBJ2-2	TGTGCCAGCAGTTTATCGACGAAACCCTCGAACACCGGGGAGCTGTTTTTT	CASSLSTKPSNTGELFF
TRBV29-1	.	many	TRBJ2-6	TGCAGTTATAAGAGCTCTGGGGCCAACGTCCTGACTTTC	CSYKSSGANVLTF
TRBV4-1	.	few	TRBJ1-6	TGCGCCAGCAGCCAAGTCATCCGGTCACCCCTCCACTTT	CASSQVIRSPLHF
TRBV9	.	.	TRBJ1-1	TGTGCCAGCAGCGTAGGTGGTCTATTGAACACTGAAGCTTTCTTT	CASSVGGLLNTEAFF
TRBV7-9	.	many	TRBJ2-1	TGTGCCAGCAGCGAAAATGAGCAGTTCTTC	CASSENEQFF
TRBV12-3/TRBV12-4	.	few	TRBJ1-2	TGTGCCAGCAGTTTTGGACAGCGGGGCTACACCTTC	CASSFGQRGYTF
TRBV2	.	.	TRBJ2-1	TGTGCCGGCGGCAAGACCTACAATGAGCAGTTCTTC	CAGGKTYNEQFF
TRBV12-3/TRBV12-4	.	few	TRBJ2-7	TGTGCCAGCAGTCGGCTGCGCGGGGAGCAGTACTTC	CASSRLRGEQYF
TRBV7-8	TRBD1	.	TRBJ2-3	TGTGCCAGCAGCTTAGAGGGACAGACAGATACGCAGTATTTT	CASSLEGQTDTQYF
TRBV2	.	few	TRBJ1-5	TGTGCCAGCAGATTTGGAGCAAACAATCAGCCCCAGCATTTT	CASRFGANNQPQHF
TRBV20-1	.	few	TRBJ1-1	TGCAGTGCTAGCGTTAATGGGGGGTATCAAGCTTTCTTT	CSASVNGGYQAFF
TRBV29-1	.	many	TRBJ2-1	TGCAGCGTTGCCCCGATCAGCTCCTACAATGAGCAGTTCTTC	CSVAPISSYNEQFF
TRBV4-1	.	few	TRBJ1-2	TGCGCCAGCAGCCAAGATCAGAAAGGCTATGGCTACACCTTC	CASSQDQKGYGYTF
TRBV5-1	.	many	TRBJ2-1	TGCGCCAGCAGTCTACGGGGACATGAGCAGTTCTTC	CASSLRGHEQFF
TRBV11-2	TRBD2	.	TRBJ2-2	TGTGCCAGCACCCTAACCCGGGGGGCGAACACCGGGGAGCTGTTTTTT	CASTLTRGANTGELFF
TRBV11-2	.	.	TRBJ1-2	TGTGCCAGCAGCTTAGACTATAGACGCGTCTATGGCTACACCTTC	CASSLDYRRVYGYTF
TRBV5-1	TRBD2	once	TRBJ2-1	TGCGCCAGCAGCCCGGGACTAGCGGATACCTACAATGAGCAGTTCTTC	CASSPGLADTYNEQFF
TRBV2	.	many	TRBJ1-6	TGTGCCAGCAGTGGGCAGGGGATTGATAATTCACCCCTCCACTTT	CASSGQGIDNSPLHF
TRBV20-1	.	few	TRBJ2-6	TGCAGTGCCCCCGCAGTGAGCTCTGGGGCCAACGTCCTGACTTTC	CSAPAVSSGANVLTF
TRBV6-1	TRBD2	.	TRBJ2-3	TGTGCCAGCAGGGGACTAGCGGGAGGGCCCACAGATACGCAGTATTTT	CASRGLAGGPTDTQYF
TRBV12-3/TRBV12-4	.	.	TRBJ2-3	TGTGCCAGCAGTTCAGGACATTTGCTCACAGATACGCAGTATTTT	CASSSGHLLTDTQYF
TRBV29-1	.	few	TRBJ2-5	TGCAGCGGCAGACTAGGGGGGGAGACCCAGTACTTC	CSGRLGGETQYF